What follows are 21 T cell receptor beta chains derived from one specimen sequenced in a study of T cells in Graves' hyperthyroidism and ophthalmopathy. What was amplified from RNA transcripts were TCR beta CDR3 regions. Carried out on the TCR CDR3, a first-round RT-PCR used the HTBI primer set. TCRdb processed the multiplex PCR reads anew with MiXCR; each CDR3 protein has one entry. Here the sample spans around 350,000 distinct CDR3 sequences, around 15% being singletons. Material: blood. Receptors originate from a woman aged 60-75 years with Graves' ophthalmopathy.

This clonotype was observed a handful of times. The J gene is TRBJ1-6, the V gene TRBV4-1; D gene uncertain. Germline lookup yields CDR1 MGHRA and CDR2 YSYEKL. The CDR3 has 15 residues. The V and J ends lost 0 bases and 6 bases respectively, with 9 bases between them. The CDR3 sequence is CASSQDRTANSPLHF. CDR3 nucleotide sequence: TGCGCCAGCAGCCAAGATCGCACAGCTAATTCACCCCTCCACTTT.

This clonotype appeared many times. The rearrangement joins TRBV7-8 to TRBJ2-1; 13 nucleotides line up with TRBD2. Germline values: CDR1 SGHVS, CDR2 FQNEAQ. The V and J ends lost 4 bases and 10 bases, in that order; junction bases with no gene match: 7. This CDR3 spans 15 amino acids. The CDR3 DNA reads as TGTGCCAGCAGCTCTCGACTAGCGGGAGGTCGGGAGCAGTTCTTC. It yields the protein CASSSRLAGGREQFF.

This clonotype was detected ten times or more. V gene TRBV6-1 combines with J gene TRBJ2-7, with TRBD2 matching over 12 bases. V shed 6 bases, J shed 6 bases, and the junction held 9 bases outside the gene matches. The CDR3 has 15 residues. The germline V gene encodes CDR1 MNHNS and CDR2 SASEGT. The CDR3 region is CASRTSGSSVGEQYF. The CDR3 DNA reads as TGTGCCAGCAGGACTAGCGGGAGTTCCGTCGGCGAGCAGTACTTC.

This clonotype was seen at least ten times. The chain is built from TRBV7-6 and TRBJ2-1, with D maybe TRBD2 (5 bases). Between the trimmed V and J ends, which lost 0 bases and 0 bases, there was a span of 15 bases. The CDR3 sequence is 18 residues long. Germline assignment: CDR1 SGHVS and CDR2 FNYEAQ. CDR3 in amino acids: CASSLALRVRSSYNEQFF. DNA for the CDR3: TGTGCCAGCAGCTTAGCCCTGCGGGTTCGCAGCTCCTACAATGAGCAGTTCTTC.

J is TRBJ1-4 and V is TRBV28; no clear D. This CDR3 is 13 amino acids long. V was clipped by 2 bases and J by 9 bases, with 10 bases between them. The V gene's germline CDR1 is MDHEN and CDR2 SYDVKM. This CDR3 reads CASSLRARQKLFF. The CDR3 DNA follows: TGTGCCAGCAGTTTACGGGCCAGGCAAAAACTGTTTTTT.

This clonotype was counted ten times or more. This chain connects TRBV7-3 to TRBJ2-1, with D possibly being TRBD1 or TRBD2 (5 bases each). The germline V gene has CDR1 SGHTA and CDR2 FQGTGA. V gave up 5 bases and J gave up 10 bases, with 18 bases separating them. This CDR3 has 14 amino acids. CDR3 protein: CASSPLGDPLEQFF. The CDR3 DNA reads as TGTGCCAGCAGCCCTCTTGGGGACCCACTAGAGCAGTTCTTC.

This clonotype was observed at least ten times. CDR3 in amino acids: CASSQDRRTTGELFF. The CDR3, as DNA: TGTGCCAGCAGCCAAGATAGGCGGACAACCGGGGAGCTGTTTTTT. This chain connects TRBV4-2 to TRBJ2-2; tentatively, D is TRBD1 (5 bases). Germline V gene lookup returns CDR1 LGHNA and CDR2 YNFKEQ. The ends were cut back, 0 bases at V and 5 bases at J, with 10 bases in the middle. This CDR3 region has 15 residues.

This clonotype was counted many times. The V gene is TRBV20-1, the J gene TRBJ1-5; 7 bases agree with TRBD1. The V gene end was trimmed by 5 bases and the J gene end by 3 bases; junction bases not matched to a gene: 10. CDR1 and CDR2 (germline): DFQATT, SNEGSKA (reference sequence). This CDR3 contains 15 residues. In nucleotides, the CDR3 is TGCAGTGCTCGGACAGGATGGGCAAACAATCAGCCCCAGCATTTT. Translation gives CSARTGWANNQPQHF.

In its sample, this clonotype was seen many times. The genes are TRBV20-1 and TRBJ2-7; tentatively, D is TRBD1 (6 bases). The CDR3 consists of 16 residues. V was shortened by 1 base and J by 2 bases, with 18 bases between the two germline ends. Per germline, CDR1 DFQATT and CDR2 SNEGSKA (reference sequence). The CDR3 sequence is CSARAALQGNPYEQYF. The CDR3 DNA follows: TGCAGTGCTAGAGCCGCCTTACAGGGAAATCCCTACGAGCAGTACTTC.

This clonotype came up many times. The rearrangement links TRBV5-1 to TRBJ1-2, with D perhaps TRBD1 (6 bases). Germline V gene data show CDR1 as SGHRS and CDR2 as YFSETQ. This CDR3 has 13 residues. Trimming pared 4 bases from V and 3 bases from J, leaving 10 bases between. The CDR3 bases are TGCGCCAGCAGCCTACAGGGTGACTATGGCTACACCTTC. Translation gives CASSLQGDYGYTF.

In its sample, this clonotype was seen many times. The V call is TRBV20-1, the J call TRBJ2-1; the match to TRBD2 covers 7 bases. Germline V gene sequence: CDR1 DFQATT, CDR2 SNEGSKA (reference sequence). The junction had 13 bases not matched to a gene; V was cut back by 6 bases and J by 8 bases. This CDR3 has 14 residues. For the CDR3, the DNA is TGCAGTGCGGTAGGGACTACCCCTTTAGATGAGCAGTTCTTC. The encoded protein is CSAVGTTPLDEQFF.

This clonotype appeared many times. The chain couples TRBV12-3 or TRBV12-4 to TRBJ2-5; D remains unclear. The CDR3 is 12 residues long. Trimming removed 2 bases from V and 5 bases from J, with 6 bases in between. The DNA for the CDR3 is TGTGCCAGCAGTTTATTCCTTGAGACCCAGTACTTC. It encodes CASSLFLETQYF.

This clonotype was seen a few times. This chain links TRBV5-4 with TRBJ2-1, with 13 nucleotides matching TRBD2. V gave up 4 bases and J gave up 1 base; unmatched junction bases: 14. CDR3 length: 20 amino acids. CDR1 and CDR2 (germline): SGHNT, YYREEE (reference sequence). The CDR3 nucleotides read TGTGCCAGCAGCCCAGGTGTGGGACTAGCGGGACAGAAGTCCTACAATGAGCAGTTCTTC. Translation gives CASSPGVGLAGQKSYNEQFF. Full variable domain (missing parts from reference TRBV5-4 and TRBJ2-1): ETGVTQSPTHLIKTRGQQVTLRCSSQSGHNTVSWYQQALGQGPQFIFQYYREEENGRGNFPPRFSGLQFPNYSSELNVNALELDDSALYLCASSPGVGLAGQKSYNEQFFGPGTRLTVL.

This clonotype has ten or more counts. V is TRBV3-1 and J is TRBJ1-2, with D maybe TRBD1 (5 bases). This CDR3 contains 12 residues. Trimming removed 4 bases from V and 7 bases from J, with 10 bases in between. Germline CDR1 reads LGHDT; CDR2 reads YNNKEL (reference sequence). As DNA, the CDR3 is TGTGCCAGCAGCCTAGGGGACGTTGGCTACACCTTC. Its protein product is CASSLGDVGYTF.

Only a few counts were recorded for this clonotype. CDR3 loop: CASSRTGGLRREDTQYF. For the CDR3, the DNA is TGTGCCAGCAGTCGTACAGGGGGACTCCGGAGGGAGGATACGCAGTATTTT. The V gene is TRBV6-1, the J gene TRBJ2-3; the match to TRBD1 covers 8 bases. CDR1 and CDR2 (germline): MNHNS, SASEGT. V gave up 5 bases and J gave up 6 bases; unmatched junction bases: 16. There are 17 residues in the CDR3.

The chain has TRBV12-3 or TRBV12-4 and TRBJ2-5; 8 bases align to TRBD2. This CDR3 region has 17 residues. Trimming cost V 5 bases and J 5 bases; bases outside gene matches: 16. The DNA for the CDR3 is TGTGCCAGCAGTCCCGCCGGTCGGGGGGGGCTTTGGGAGACCCAGTACTTC. Its translation: CASSPAGRGGLWETQYF.

This rearrangement joins TRBV4-1 to TRBJ2-1, with 7 nucleotides matching TRBD2. Germline V gene lookup returns CDR1 MGHRA and CDR2 YSYEKL. The CDR3 totals 13 residues. With V trimmed by 4 bases and J by 12 bases, 9 bases remained unmatched. The CDR3 DNA reads TGCGCCAGCAGCCCAAAAGCGGGGTATTTGCAGTTCTTC. This translates into CASSPKAGYLQFF.

This clonotype has only one observation. V gene TRBV30 combines with J gene TRBJ1-1; D is unclear. V lost 4 bases, J lost 1 base, and 7 bases lay in between. CDR3 length equals 12 residues. The germline gives CDR1 GTSNPN, CDR2 SVGIG (reference sequence). The CDR3 DNA reads TGTGCCTGGAATTGGCAGAACACTGAAGCTTTCTTT. It yields the protein CAWNWQNTEAFF. Using reference TRBV30 and TRBJ1-1 for the parts outside the CDR3, the full variable domain is SQTIHQWPATLVQPVGSPLSLECTVEGTSNPNLYWYRQAAGRGLQLLFYSVGIGQISSEVPQNLSASRPQDRQFILSSKKLLLSDSGFYLCAWNWQNTEAFFGQGTRLTVV.

This clonotype has ten or more counts. This sequence joins TRBV2 and TRBJ1-2, with TRBD1 matching 9 bases. V lost 5 bases, J lost 3 bases, and 4 bases stayed unmatched. Germline CDR1 reads SNHLY; CDR2 reads FYNNEI. The CDR3 has 14 residues. The CDR3 DNA sequence: TGTGCCAGCAGTAGGGACAGGGCGGACTATGGCTACACCTTC. Protein sequence: CASSRDRADYGYTF.

The sample holds many counts of this clonotype. The rearrangement uses TRBV10-2 and TRBJ2-1, with D possibly TRBD1 on 5 matching bases. The CDR3 runs 17 residues. Germline V CDR1 and CDR2: WSHSY, SAAADI. Deletions cut 4 bases from V and 4 bases from J, with 20 bases between. DNA of the CDR3: TGCGCCAGCAGTGTCAGCTTCACAGGCGTCGGGTACAATGAGCAGTTCTTC. Encoded protein: CASSVSFTGVGYNEQFF.

This rearrangement joins TRBV12-3 or TRBV12-4 to TRBJ2-4; no firm D call. V was pared by 2 bases and J by 6 bases, with 5 bases between. CDR3 length: 12 residues. CDR3 residues: CASSLLGNIQYF. The CDR3, as DNA: TGTGCCAGCAGTTTACTAGGAAACATTCAGTACTTC.